A single sample gave rise to the 23 T cell receptor beta chains below, sequenced in a study of T cell responses to AZD1222 COVID-19 vaccine. Some clones are missing from TCRdb's copy, which holds only in-frame ones; the method was immunoSEQ multiplex PCR. This table holds some 120,000 clones, approximately 90% found once. The specimen was peripheral blood, collected on day 0 of AZD1222 vaccination. The source is an adult in good health.

This chain uses TRBV10-2 with TRBJ2-7; 9 bases are a match to TRBD2. This CDR3 has 17 amino acids. V shed 0 bases and J 0 bases; nucleotides not matched to a gene: 6. Germline V gives CDR1 WSHSY, CDR2 SAAADI. The DNA for the CDR3 is TGCGCCAGCAGTGAGTCGGGTAGCGGGGGCCGCTCCTACGAGCAGTACTTC. This translates into CASSESGSGGRSYEQYF.

Of note for this clone: Compared with germline, one end of the junction differs, possibly owing to a read error. This chain uses TRBV19 with TRBJ1-1, with D possibly being TRBD1 (5 bases). The germline CDR1 and CDR2 sequences are LNHDA and SQIVND (reference sequence). This CDR3 contains 14 residues. The chain's CDR3 is CASSIRGEYTEAFF. Here the CDR3 DNA reads TGTGCCAGCAGTATACGGGGCGAATACACTGAAGCTTTCTTT.

CDR3 region: CASSVGTVSNQPQHF. In DNA, the CDR3 is TGTGCCAGCAGCGTCGGGACGGTTAGCAATCAGCCCCAGCATTTT. The chain is built from TRBV7-2 and TRBJ1-5; D may be TRBD1 (5 bases). The V gene's germline CDR1 is SGHTA and CDR2 FQGNSA. CDR3 length: 15 residues. The V gene lost 5 bases and the J gene lost 0 bases, with 11 bases spanning the gap.

This clone has just one count. The rearrangement joins TRBV6-5 to TRBJ2-7, with 9 bases identical to TRBD1. CDR3 size: 16 residues. CDR1 MNHEY and CDR2 SVGAGI come from the germline V gene. Trimming removed 0 bases from V and 1 base from J; junction bases left unmatched: 4. The CDR3 DNA is TGTGCCAGCAGTTACTCGGGGACAGGGTCGTCCTACGAGCAGTACTTC. Translating it yields CASSYSGTGSSYEQYF.

The chain recombines TRBV15 with TRBJ1-2, with 7 positions matching TRBD1. V lost 1 base and J lost 2; bases outside the gene matches: 4. CDR1 is LNHNV and CDR2 is YYDKDF in the germline V gene (reference sequence). The CDR3 covers 15 residues. The CDR3 coding sequence is TGTGCCACCAGCAGAGGCTTGGGACAGAACTATGGCTACACCTTC. It is translated as CATSRGLGQNYGYTF. The full variable domain, rest sourced from reference TRBV15 and TRBJ1-2, is DAMVIQNPRYQVTQFGKPVTLSCSQTLNHNVMYWYQQKSSQAPKLLFHYYDKDFNNEADTPDNFQSRRPNTSFCFLDIRSPGLGDTAMYLCATSRGLGQNYGYTFGSGTRLTVV.

This sequence joins TRBV19 and TRBJ1-3; D may be TRBD1 (6 bases). The CDR3 loop spans 15 amino acids. Germline V CDR1 and CDR2: LNHDA, SQIVND (reference sequence). Between the trimmed V and J ends, which lost 3 bases and 4 bases, there was a span of 13 bases. Here the CDR3 reads CASSIVGTLGNTIYF. The CDR3 DNA sequence: TGTGCCAGTAGTATTGTTGGGACACTCGGAAACACCATATATTTT.

The gene calls are TRBV15 and TRBJ1-1; no reliable D call. The CDR3 is 12 amino acids. Germline CDR1 is LNHNV and CDR2 is YYDKDF (reference sequence). Between the trimmed V and J ends, which lost 4 bases and 4 bases, there was a span of 7 bases. Written as DNA, the CDR3 is TGTGCCACCAGCACCGGCCCCACTGAAGCTTTCTTT. This sequence encodes CATSTGPTEAFF.

This sequence joins TRBV6-2 or TRBV6-3 and TRBJ2-6; tentative D call: TRBD2 (5 bases). Germline V lookup: CDR1 MNHEY, CDR2 SVGEGT. Trimming removed 5 bases from V and 0 bases from J, with 8 bases in between. The CDR3 sequence is 15 residues long. Here the CDR3 reads CASSPSGSGANVLTF. CDR3 in DNA: TGTGCCAGCAGTCCGAGCGGCTCTGGGGCCAACGTCCTGACTTTC.

This chain links TRBV13 with TRBJ1-3; D is unresolved. The V and J ends lost 5 bases and 4 bases respectively, with 9 bases between them. Per germline, CDR1 PRHDT and CDR2 FYEKMQ (reference sequence). The CDR3 has 13 amino acids. For the CDR3, the DNA is TGTGCCAGCAGCGTACGGTCCGGAAACACCATATATTTT. Its protein is CASSVRSGNTIYF. The variable domain in full, completed from reference TRBV13 and TRBJ1-3, reads AAGVIQSPRHLIKEKRETATLKCYPIPRHDTVYWYQQGPGQDPQFLISFYEKMQSDKGSIPDRFSAQQFSDYHSELNMSSLELGDSALYFCASSVRSGNTIYFGEGSWLTVV.

The chain couples TRBV29-1 to TRBJ1-1; D is uncertain. The germline V gene has CDR1 SQVTM and CDR2 ANQGSEA. The CDR3 spans 16 residues. V dropped 5 bases and J dropped 13 bases, with 32 bases sitting between them. The CDR3 here is CSVQPHLRGRTREGFF. As DNA, the CDR3 is TGCAGCGTTCAGCCCCACCTCCGCGGGCGCACACGAGAGGGTTTCTTT.

The chain links TRBV5-5 to TRBJ1-3; D remains unclear. The germline V and J ends were trimmed by 0 bases and 1 base, with 17 bases remaining between them. The germline V gene encodes CDR1 SGHKS and CDR2 YYEKEE (reference sequence). The CDR3 length is 18 residues. The CDR3 bases are TGTGCCAGCAGCTTGGGAAGTGTCTCAATTCGTTCTGGAAACACCATATATTTT. Translation gives CASSLGSVSIRSGNTIYF.

The chain couples TRBV7-2 to TRBJ2-7, with TRBD1 matching over 8 bases. Per the germline V gene, CDR1 is SGHTA and CDR2 is FQGNSA. Unmatched junction bases numbered 9, after V lost 5 bases and J lost 6 bases. The CDR3 length is 14 residues. CDR3 loop: CASSPRTGLSEQYF. CDR3 nucleotide sequence: TGTGCCAGCAGCCCAAGGACAGGGTTGAGCGAGCAGTACTTC. Full variable domain (outside the CDR3, taken from reference TRBV7-2 and TRBJ2-7): GAGVSQSPSNKVTEKGKDVELRCDPISGHTALYWYRQSLGQGLEFLIYFQGNSAPDKSGLPSDRFSAERTGGSVSTLTIQRTQQEDSAVYLCASSPRTGLSEQYFGPGTRLTVT.

The V gene is TRBV6-2 or TRBV6-3, the J gene TRBJ1-5; D uncertain. V was shortened by 0 bases and J by 1 base, with 7 bases between the two germline ends. In germline, CDR1 is MNHEY, CDR2 SVGEGT. The CDR3 has 15 residues. DNA of the CDR3: TGTGCCAGCAGTTACTCGACTGTAAGCAATCAGCCCCAGCATTTT. Translation: CASSYSTVSNQPQHF.

The chain employs TRBV7-3 and TRBJ1-2; 9 nucleotides match TRBD1. This CDR3 is built from 16 residues. Per the germline V gene, CDR1 is SGHTA and CDR2 is FQGTGA. Germline trimming cut 4 bases from V and 8 bases from J; bases unmatched to any gene: 14. The CDR3 DNA reads TGTGCCAGCAGCTACAGTCCCGGGACAGGGATCGGAGGCTACACCTTC. As protein: CASSYSPGTGIGGYTF.

This chain connects TRBV2 to TRBJ2-7, with TRBD2 matching over 11 bases. Germline V lookup: CDR1 SNHLY, CDR2 FYNNEI. V lost 4 bases, J lost 7 bases, and 3 bases stayed unmatched. The CDR3 is 13 residues long. Written as DNA, the CDR3 is TGTGCCAGCAGTGTACTAGCGGGGGTTGAGCAGTACTTC. This encodes CASSVLAGVEQYF.

In regard to this clone: The identical CDR3 is also encoded by other nucleotide sequences in the sample. The chain recombines TRBV6-2 or TRBV6-3 with TRBJ2-7, with TRBD2 matching over 8 bases. The CDR3 has 14 residues. CDR1 MNHEY and CDR2 SVGEGT come from the germline V gene. V shed 2 bases, J shed 1 base, and the junction held 1 base outside the gene matches. The CDR3 DNA sequence: TGTGCCAGCAGTTACGCGGGGGGTTCCTACGAGCAGTACTTC. This encodes CASSYAGGSYEQYF.

This clone was counted only a few times. The chain is built from TRBV7-8 and TRBJ1-2; 7 bases line up with TRBD1. Germline V gives CDR1 SGHVS, CDR2 FQNEAQ. J gave up 1 base and V 4 bases, and 6 bases lay outside the gene matches. The CDR3 is made up of 15 amino acids. CDR3 in amino acids: CASSSSDRFNYGYTF. DNA of the CDR3: TGTGCCAGCAGCTCCTCGGACAGGTTTAACTATGGCTACACCTTC. Complete variable domain (other parts from reference TRBV7-8 and TRBJ1-2): GAGVSQSPRYKVAKRGQDVALRCDPISGHVSLFWYQQALGQGPEFLTYFQNEAQLDKSGLPSDRFFAERPEGSVSTLKIQRTQQEDSAVYLCASSSSDRFNYGYTFGSGTRLTVV.

The chain carries TRBV5-1 and TRBJ2-1; TRBD2 matches at 14 bases. The V gene's germline CDR1 is SGHRS and CDR2 YFSETQ. The ends lost 3 bases at V and 7 bases at J; junction bases unmatched: 3. The CDR3 consists of 15 residues. The CDR3 DNA is TGCGCCAGCAGCTCGGGACTAGCGGGGGAAAATGAGCAGTTCTTC. This codes for CASSSGLAGENEQFF.

The chain has TRBV30 and TRBJ1-2; possibly TRBD1 for D (5 bases). The CDR3 contains 13 residues. V shed 2 bases and J shed 1 base, with 8 bases lying between them. Germline V lookup: CDR1 GTSNPN, CDR2 SVGIG (reference sequence). CDR3 in amino acids: CAWSPQGNYGYTF. CDR3 nucleotide sequence: TGTGCCTGGAGTCCTCAGGGTAACTATGGCTACACCTTC.

This chain uses TRBV28 with TRBJ1-1; 7 bases are a match to TRBD1. CDR3 length: 14 residues. The V gene's germline CDR1 is MDHEN and CDR2 SYDVKM. Losses at the gene ends were 8 bases for V and 5 bases for J; bases not matched to a gene: 11. The CDR3 sequence: CASGGRARGTEAFF. The CDR3 DNA reads as TGTGCCAGCGGGGGGCGGGCCAGGGGGACTGAAGCTTTCTTT.

The rearrangement joins TRBV9 to TRBJ1-1, with a weak D call TRBD1 (5 bases). CDR1 and CDR2 from the germline V gene are SGDLS and YYNGEE. The CDR3 covers 14 residues. The germline V and J ends were trimmed by 6 bases and 3 bases, with 15 bases remaining between them. The CDR3 nucleotides are TGTGCCAGCACGTGGGGGGAGGTAGACACTGAAGCTTTCTTT. Residues: CASTWGEVDTEAFF. Full variable domain (outside the CDR3, taken from reference TRBV9 and TRBJ1-1): DSGVTQTPKHLITATGQRVTLRCSPRSGDLSVYWYQQSLDQGLQFLIQYYNGEERAKGNILERFSAQQFPDLHSELNLSSLELGDSALYFCASTWGEVDTEAFFGQGTRLTVV.

V is TRBV30 and J is TRBJ1-6, with D possibly TRBD1 on 6 matching bases. Per the germline V gene, CDR1 is GTSNPN and CDR2 is SVGIG (reference sequence). This CDR3 region has 12 residues. The CDR3, as DNA: TGTGCTCGGACAGACAATAATTCACCCCTCCACTTT. Residues: CARTDNNSPLHF.

CDR3 region: CASSGSDTSTDTQYF. The CDR3 nucleotides read TGTGCCAGCAGTGGGTCGGATACTAGCACAGATACGCAGTATTTT. The rearrangement links TRBV6-4 to TRBJ2-3, with D uncertain. Trimming pared 4 bases from V and 0 bases from J, leaving 11 bases between. This CDR3 comprises 15 residues. CDR1 and CDR2 from the germline V gene are MRHNA and SNTAGT.